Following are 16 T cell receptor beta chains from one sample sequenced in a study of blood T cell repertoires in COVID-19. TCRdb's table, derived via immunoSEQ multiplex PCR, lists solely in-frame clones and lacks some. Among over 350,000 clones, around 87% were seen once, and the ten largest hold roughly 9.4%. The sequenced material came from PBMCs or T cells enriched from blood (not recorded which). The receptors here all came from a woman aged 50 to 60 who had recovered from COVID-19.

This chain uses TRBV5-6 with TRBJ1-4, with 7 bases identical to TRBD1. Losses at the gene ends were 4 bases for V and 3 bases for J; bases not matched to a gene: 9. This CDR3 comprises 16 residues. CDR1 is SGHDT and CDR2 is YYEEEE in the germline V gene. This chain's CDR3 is CASSPTGTAANEKLFF. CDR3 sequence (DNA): TGTGCCAGCAGCCCCACCGGGACAGCAGCTAATGAAAAACTGTTTTTT. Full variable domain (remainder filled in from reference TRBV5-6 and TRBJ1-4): DAGVTQSPTHLIKTRGQQVTLRCSPKSGHDTVSWYQQALGQGPQFIFQYYEEEERQRGNFPDRFSGHQFPNYSSELNVNALLLGDSALYLCASSPTGTAANEKLFFGSGTQLSVL.

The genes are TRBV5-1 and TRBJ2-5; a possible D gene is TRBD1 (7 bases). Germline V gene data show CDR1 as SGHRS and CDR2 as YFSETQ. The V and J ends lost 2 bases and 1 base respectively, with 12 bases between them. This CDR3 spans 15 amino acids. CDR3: CASSFGGTAQETQYF. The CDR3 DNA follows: TGCGCCAGCAGCTTCGGAGGGACAGCCCAAGAGACCCAGTACTTC. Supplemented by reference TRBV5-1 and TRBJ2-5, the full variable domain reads KAGVTQTPRYLIKTRGQQVTLSCSPISGHRSVSWYQQTPGQGLQFLFEYFSETQRNKGNFPGRFSGRQFSNSRSEMNVSTLELGDSALYLCASSFGGTAQETQYFGPGTRLLVL.

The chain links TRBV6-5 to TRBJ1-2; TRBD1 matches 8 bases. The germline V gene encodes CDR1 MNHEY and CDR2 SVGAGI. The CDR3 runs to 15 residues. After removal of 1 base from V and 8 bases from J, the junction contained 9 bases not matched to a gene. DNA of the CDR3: TGTGCCAGCAGTTACTTCGACAGGGGAGGGGGCGGCTACACCTTC. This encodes CASSYFDRGGGGYTF.

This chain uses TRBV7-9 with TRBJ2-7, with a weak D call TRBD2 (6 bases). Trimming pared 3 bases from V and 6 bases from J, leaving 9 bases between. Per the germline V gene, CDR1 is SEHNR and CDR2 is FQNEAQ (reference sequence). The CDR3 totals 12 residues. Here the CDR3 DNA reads TGTGCCAGCAGCTTCGGCGGGGCCGAGCAGTACTTC. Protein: CASSFGGAEQYF.

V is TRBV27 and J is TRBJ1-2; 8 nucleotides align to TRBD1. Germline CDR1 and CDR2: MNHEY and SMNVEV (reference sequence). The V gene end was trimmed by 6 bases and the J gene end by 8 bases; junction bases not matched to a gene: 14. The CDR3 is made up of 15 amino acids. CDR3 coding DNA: TGTGCCAGCAGATACGGACAGGGAGGGTCGTGGGGCTACACCTTC. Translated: CASRYGQGGSWGYTF.

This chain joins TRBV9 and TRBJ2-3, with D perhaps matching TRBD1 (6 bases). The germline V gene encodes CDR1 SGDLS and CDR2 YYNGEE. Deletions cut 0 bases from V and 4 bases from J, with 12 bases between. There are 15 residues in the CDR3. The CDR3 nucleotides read TGTGCCAGCAGCGTAGGCCCGGACAGTTCAGATACGCAGTATTTT. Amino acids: CASSVGPDSSDTQYF.

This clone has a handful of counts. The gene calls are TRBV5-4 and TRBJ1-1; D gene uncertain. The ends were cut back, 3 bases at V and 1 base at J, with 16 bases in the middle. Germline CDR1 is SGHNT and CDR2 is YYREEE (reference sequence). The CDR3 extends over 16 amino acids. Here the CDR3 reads CASSSSLSGENTEAFF. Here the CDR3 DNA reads TGTGCCAGCAGCTCGTCTTTGAGCGGGGAGAACACTGAAGCTTTCTTT.

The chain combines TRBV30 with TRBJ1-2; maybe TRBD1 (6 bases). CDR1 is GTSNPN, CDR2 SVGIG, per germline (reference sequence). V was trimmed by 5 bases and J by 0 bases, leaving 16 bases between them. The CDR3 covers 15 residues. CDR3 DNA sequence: TGTGCCTGGGAACAAACAGGGAGAGCTAACTATGGCTACACCTTC. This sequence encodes CAWEQTGRANYGYTF. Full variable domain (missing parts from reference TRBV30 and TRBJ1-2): SQTIHQWPATLVQPVGSPLSLECTVEGTSNPNLYWYRQAAGRGLQLLFYSVGIGQISSEVPQNLSASRPQDRQFILSSKKLLLSDSGFYLCAWEQTGRANYGYTFGSGTRLTVV.

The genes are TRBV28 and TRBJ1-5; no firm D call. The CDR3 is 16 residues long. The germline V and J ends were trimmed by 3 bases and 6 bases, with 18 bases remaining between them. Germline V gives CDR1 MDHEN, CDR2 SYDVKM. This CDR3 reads CASSLVGSGRSQPQHF. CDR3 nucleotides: TGTGCCAGCAGTTTGGTAGGTTCGGGGAGGAGTCAGCCCCAGCATTTT.

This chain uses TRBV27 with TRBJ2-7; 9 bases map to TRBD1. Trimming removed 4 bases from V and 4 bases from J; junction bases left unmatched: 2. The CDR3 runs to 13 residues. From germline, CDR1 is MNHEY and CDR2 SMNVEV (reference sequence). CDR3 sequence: CASSYGTGYEQYF. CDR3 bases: TGTGCCAGCAGTTACGGGACAGGGTACGAGCAGTACTTC.

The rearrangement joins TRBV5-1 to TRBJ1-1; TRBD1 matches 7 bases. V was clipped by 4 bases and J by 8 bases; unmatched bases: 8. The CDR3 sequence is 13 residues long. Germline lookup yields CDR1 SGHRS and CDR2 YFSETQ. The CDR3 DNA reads TGCGCCAGCAGCAGGGGGCAGGGAGGCGAAGCTTTCTTT. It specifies CASSRGQGGEAFF.

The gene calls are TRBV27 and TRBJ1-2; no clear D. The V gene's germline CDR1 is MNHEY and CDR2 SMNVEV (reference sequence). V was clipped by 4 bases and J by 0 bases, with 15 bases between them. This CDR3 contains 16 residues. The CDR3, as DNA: TGTGCCAGCAGTTCCCTCCCGGCCAGGACTAACTATGGCTACACCTTC. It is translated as CASSSLPARTNYGYTF.

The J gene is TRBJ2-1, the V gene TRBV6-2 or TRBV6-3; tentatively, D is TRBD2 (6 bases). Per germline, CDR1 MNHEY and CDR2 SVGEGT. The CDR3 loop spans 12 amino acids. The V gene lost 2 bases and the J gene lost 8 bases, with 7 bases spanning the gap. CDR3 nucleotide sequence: TGTGCCAGCAGTTACAGGGAGGATGAGCAGTTCTTC. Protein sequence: CASSYREDEQFF.

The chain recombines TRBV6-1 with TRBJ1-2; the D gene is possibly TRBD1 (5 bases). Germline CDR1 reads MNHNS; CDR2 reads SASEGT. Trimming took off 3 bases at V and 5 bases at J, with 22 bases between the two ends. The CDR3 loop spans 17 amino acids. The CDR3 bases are TGTGCCAGCAGTGACCAGGGAGGTAGCTGGCAGGTTTATGGCTACACCTTC. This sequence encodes CASSDQGGSWQVYGYTF.

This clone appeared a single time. Here the CDR3 reads CASSHTGDVSNQPQHF. The CDR3, as DNA: TGCGCCAGCAGCCATACAGGGGATGTTAGCAATCAGCCCCAGCATTTT. V and J are TRBV4-1 and TRBJ1-5; 7 bases align to TRBD1. The CDR3 runs to 16 residues. Per the germline V gene, CDR1 is MGHRA and CDR2 is YSYEKL. The ends lost 3 bases at V and 0 bases at J; junction bases unmatched: 5.

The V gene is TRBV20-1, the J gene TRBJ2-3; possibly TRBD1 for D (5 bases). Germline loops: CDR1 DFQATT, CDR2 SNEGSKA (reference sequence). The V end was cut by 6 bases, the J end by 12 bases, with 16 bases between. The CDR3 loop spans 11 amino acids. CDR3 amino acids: CSALPRDLQYF. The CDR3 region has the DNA TGCAGTGCGCTACCCAGGGATCTTCAGTATTTT.